This T cell receptor beta chain came from a study of cytomegalovirus exposure and HLA in healthy donors. The V gene end was trimmed by 3 bases and the J gene end by 6 bases; junction bases not matched to a gene: 5. CDR3 length equals 14 residues. CDR1 is KGHSH, CDR2 LQKENI, per germline. The PCR contained 60 Vbeta and 13 Jbeta primers. Method: immunoSEQ multiplex PCR; TCRdb's copy keeps in-frame clones and lacks some. Of some 150,000 clones listed, about four fifths are singletons. This clonotype was sampled from a human donor in good health. The sample was PBMCs. J is TRBJ2-3 and V is TRBV18; 8 bases are a match to TRBD2. CDR3: CASSPLAGTDTQYF. CDR3 sequence (DNA): TGTGCCAGCTCACCGTTAGCGGGAACCGATACGCAGTATTTT. Combining the CDR3 with reference TRBV18 and TRBJ2-3 gives the whole variable domain NAGVMQNPRHLVRRRGQEARLRCSPMKGHSHVYWYRQLPEEGLKFMVYLQKENIIDESGMPKERFSAEFPKEGPSILRIQQVVRGDSAAYFCASSPLAGTDTQYFGPGTRLTVL.